This TCR beta chain was identified during a study of blood T cell repertoires in COVID-19. Trimming removed 9 bases at V and 0 bases at J, with 18 bases between. Germline assignment: CDR1 SGHAT and CDR2 FQDESV (reference sequence). The CDR3 totals 15 residues. The assay was immunoSEQ multiplex PCR, and TCRdb's table has in-frame clones only and misses some. The data contain 200,000 to 250,000 clones, roughly 87% of them singletons. The study assigned cohorts using participant-reported clinical history. V is TRBV11-1 and J is TRBJ2-7; D remains unclear. Sequencing was done on a sample of PBMCs or T cells enriched from blood (not recorded which). The receptor was derived from a man younger than 45 who had recovered from COVID-19. CDR3 bases: TGTGCCAGTAAAACTTCCTATTTAAGCTCCTACGAGCAGTACTTC. Translated: CASKTSYLSSYEQYF.